This T cell receptor (beta chain) appears in the sequencing data of a study of OX40 agonist ivuxolimab in advanced cancers. Turning to the study itself: With a range of 23 to 79, age averaged about 58 years, and 65% to 90% were male.

Study conclusions and caveats: Clonal expansion from baseline to week 6 occurred in both CD4+ and CD8+ T cells.

Generated by immunoSEQ multiplex PCR, the TCRdb table keeps only in-frame clones and is missing some. Of about 36,000 clones in the sample, approximately 80% were seen once. Regarding this clone: Its target is unknown.

The CDR3 is made up of 12 amino acids. Germline V gene data show CDR1 as MNHNS and CDR2 as SASEGT. Trimming stripped 6 bases from V and 7 bases from J, with 12 bases between. The source is an adult with an advanced solid tumor such as melanoma, head and neck, liver or kidney cancer. The rearrangement uses TRBV6-1 and TRBJ1-1; D perhaps matches TRBD1 (6 bases). The starting material was CD4+ or CD8+ T cells sorted from blood, obtained in a trial of the OX40 agonist ivuxolimab. The CDR3 DNA is TGTGCCAGCAGCGGTGACAGGCTTGAAGCTTTCTTT. Its translation is CASSGDRLEAFF.